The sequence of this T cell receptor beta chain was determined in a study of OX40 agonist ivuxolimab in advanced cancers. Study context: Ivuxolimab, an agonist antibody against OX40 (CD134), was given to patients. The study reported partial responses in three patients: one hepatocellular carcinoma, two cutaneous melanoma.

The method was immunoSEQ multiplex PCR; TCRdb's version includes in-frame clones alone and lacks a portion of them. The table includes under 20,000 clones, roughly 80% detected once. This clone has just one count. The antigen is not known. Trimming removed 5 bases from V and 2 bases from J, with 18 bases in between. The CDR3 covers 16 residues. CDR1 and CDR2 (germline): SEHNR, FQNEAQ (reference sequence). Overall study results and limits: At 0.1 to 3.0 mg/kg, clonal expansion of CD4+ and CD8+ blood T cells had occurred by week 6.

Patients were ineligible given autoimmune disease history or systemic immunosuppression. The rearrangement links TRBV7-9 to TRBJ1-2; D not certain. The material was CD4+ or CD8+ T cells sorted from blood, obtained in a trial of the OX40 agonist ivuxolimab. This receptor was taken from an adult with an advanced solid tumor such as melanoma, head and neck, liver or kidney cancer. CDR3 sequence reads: CASSRPGLQGNYGYTF. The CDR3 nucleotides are TGTGCCAGCAGCCGTCCCGGGCTCCAAGGGAACTATGGCTACACCTTC.